These 20 T cell receptor beta chains were sequenced from one sample in a study of blood T cell repertoires in COVID-19. The assay was immunoSEQ multiplex PCR, and TCRdb's table has in-frame clones only and misses some. The sample holds 180,000 or so clones, around 87% seen once. The sample taken for sequencing was peripheral blood. The receptors shown here come from a man aged 50 to 60 with acute or convalescent COVID-19.

This clone was seen more than once but under ten times. The chain joins TRBV10-3 to TRBJ1-2, with TRBD1 matching 7 bases. Germline V gene lookup returns CDR1 ENHRY and CDR2 SYGVKD. The J segment lost 4 bases and the V segment lost 0 bases, leaving 5 bases of the junction unmatched. The CDR3 sequence is 15 residues long. CDR3 bases: TGTGCCATCAGTGAGTCGACAGGGAAAGGCTATGGCTACACCTTC. Protein sequence: CAISESTGKGYGYTF.

This clone has a single count. This chain connects TRBV10-3 to TRBJ2-2; TRBD1 aligns across 7 bases. Germline V gene sequence: CDR1 ENHRY, CDR2 SYGVKD. The CDR3 is 16 residues long. V was clipped by 2 bases and J by 0 bases; unmatched bases: 3. CDR3 nucleotides: TGTGCCATCAGTGAGCTAGGGACAGCGAACACCGGGGAGCTGTTTTTT. The encoded protein is CAISELGTANTGELFF.

Notes on this clone: The sample carries other DNA sequences with the same CDR3. The chain joins TRBV7-2 to TRBJ2-5; no clear D. Germline V CDR1 and CDR2: SGHTA, FQGNSA. The V gene lost 0 bases and the J gene lost 4 bases, with 3 bases spanning the gap. This CDR3 is built from 12 residues. The CDR3: CASSLARETQYF. Written as DNA, the CDR3 is TGTGCCAGCAGCTTAGCGCGAGAGACCCAGTACTTC.

The rearrangement uses TRBV29-1 and TRBJ1-1; tentative D call: TRBD1 (6 bases). Trimming stripped 6 bases from V and 0 bases from J, with 14 bases between. The CDR3 sequence is 14 residues long. Germline loops: CDR1 SQVTM, CDR2 ANQGSEA. Here the CDR3 reads CSVPKDSLNTEAFF. CDR3 coding DNA: TGCAGCGTACCAAAGGACAGCTTGAACACTGAAGCTTTCTTT. Supplemented by reference TRBV29-1 and TRBJ1-1, the full variable domain reads SAVISQKPSRDICQRGTSLTIQCQVDSQVTMMFWYRQQPGQSLTLIATANQGSEATYESGFVIDKFPISRPNLTFSTLTVSNMSPEDSSIYLCSVPKDSLNTEAFFGQGTRLTVV.

This rearrangement joins TRBV30 to TRBJ1-6; D gene unclear. CDR1 GTSNPN and CDR2 SVGIG come from the germline V gene (reference sequence). The CDR3 is 13 residues long. The germline V and J ends were trimmed by 5 bases and 6 bases, with 11 bases remaining between them. For the CDR3, the DNA is TGTGCCTGGCAAAGGGAGTCTAATTCACCCCTCCACTTT. Translated: CAWQRESNSPLHF.

The chain combines TRBV20-1 with TRBJ1-5; 10 positions agree with TRBD1. CDR1 and CDR2 from the germline V gene are DFQATT and SNEGSKA (reference sequence). This CDR3 is built from 15 residues. J gave up 5 bases and V 3 bases, and 7 bases lay outside the gene matches. The CDR3 DNA sequence: TGCAGTGCTAGTTTGGGACAGGGGTCTTATCAGCCCCAGCATTTT. Its protein product is CSASLGQGSYQPQHF.

The V gene is TRBV9, the J gene TRBJ2-2; 8 bases agree with TRBD2. The CDR3 length is 16 residues. Losses at the gene ends were 4 bases for V and 5 bases for J; bases not matched to a gene: 10. From germline, CDR1 is SGDLS and CDR2 YYNGEE. The CDR3 DNA reads as TGTGCCAGCAGCTCCCGGAGCGGGAGCGGGACCGGGGAGCTGTTTTTT. Translated, it gives CASSSRSGSGTGELFF.

The CDR3 sequence is CASSSPGPPNTGELFF. In DNA form, the CDR3 reads TGTGCCAGCAGTTCCCCAGGGCCCCCAAACACCGGGGAGCTGTTTTTT. The chain carries TRBV27 and TRBJ2-2; TRBD1 might be the D (5 bases). CDR1 and CDR2 (germline): MNHEY, SMNVEV (reference sequence). V was shortened by 4 bases and J by 2 bases, with 14 bases between the two germline ends. The CDR3 is 16 amino acids.

The chain has TRBV11-3 and TRBJ2-3; TRBD1 agrees at 9 bases. The CDR3 is 15 amino acids. From germline, CDR1 is SGHNT and CDR2 YENEEA. V was pared by 10 bases and J by 1 base, with 9 bases of the junction left unmatched. CDR3 nucleotide sequence: TGTGCCAAGACAACAGGGGGCTCCTGCACAGATACGCAGTATTTT. Protein: CAKTTGGSCTDTQYF.

The chain links TRBV16 to TRBJ2-1; no definite D call. V was pared by 4 bases and J by 4 bases, with 14 bases between. Germline CDR1 is KGHSY and CDR2 is FQNENV. The CDR3 spans 15 residues. This CDR3 reads CASSPTAALYNEQFF. DNA for the CDR3: TGTGCCAGCAGCCCAACCGCGGCGCTATACAATGAGCAGTTCTTC.

The chain employs TRBV15 and TRBJ2-3; D might be TRBD1 (6 bases). This CDR3 region has 14 residues. V lost 0 bases, J lost 7 bases, and 11 bases lay in between. Looked up from germline, CDR1 is LNHNV and CDR2 is YYDKDF (reference sequence). CDR3: CATSRDQDRHTQYF. DNA of the CDR3: TGTGCCACCAGCAGAGATCAAGACAGGCATACGCAGTATTTT.

This clone was seen only once. This rearrangement joins TRBV28 to TRBJ2-3, with D unresolved. This CDR3 has 15 residues. Trimming pared 2 bases from V and 3 bases from J, leaving 12 bases between. Germline V gives CDR1 MDHEN, CDR2 SYDVKM. The CDR3 DNA follows: TGTGCCAGCAGTTTAACTCGCGTCCGTACAGATACGCAGTATTTT. It specifies CASSLTRVRTDTQYF.

A word on this clone: One end of the junction is discordant with germline, which a read error may explain. This sequence joins TRBV18 and TRBJ2-5; 11 nucleotides align to TRBD2. Germline V gives CDR1 KGHSH, CDR2 LQKENI. The CDR3 is 14 residues long. In nucleotides, the CDR3 is TGTGCCAGCTCCCCACTAGCGGGAGAAGAGACCCAGTACTTC. It is translated as CASSPLAGEETQYF.

With regard to this clone: One end of the junction varies from germline; a read error may be responsible. The V gene is TRBV18, the J gene TRBJ2-7, with D possibly being TRBD1 (6 bases). Germline CDR1 reads KGHSH; CDR2 reads LQKENI. There are 14 residues in the CDR3. DNA of the CDR3: TGTGCCAGCTCACCAGGGAACCAAGTGGGGGACACTTTCTTC. Translated, it gives CASSPGNQVGDTFF.

V is TRBV7-9 and J is TRBJ2-7, with TRBD2 as a possible D gene (6 bases). CDR1 and CDR2 from the germline V gene are SEHNR and FQNEAQ (reference sequence). This CDR3 region has 13 residues. V was clipped by 1 base and J by 4 bases, with 8 bases between them. In DNA, the CDR3 is TGTGCCAGCAGCTTAGGGACTAAGTACGAGCAGTACGTC. It translates to CASSLGTKYEQYV.

J is TRBJ1-6 and V is TRBV2; 8 bases align to TRBD1. Germline lookup yields CDR1 SNHLY and CDR2 FYNNEI. V lost 7 bases and J lost 1; bases outside the gene matches: 6. This CDR3 region has 16 residues. The CDR3 spells CASITDRVSYNSPLHF. In DNA, the CDR3 is TGTGCCAGCATTACGGACAGGGTTTCCTATAATTCACCCCTCCACTTT. The full variable domain, rest sourced from reference TRBV2 and TRBJ1-6, is EPEVTQTPSHQVTQMGQEVILRCVPISNHLYFYWYRQILGQKVEFLVSFYNNEISEKSEIFDDQFSVERPDGSNFTLKIRSTKLEDSAMYFCASITDRVSYNSPLHFGNGTRLTVT.

This chain joins TRBV19 and TRBJ1-1; D gene ambiguous. This CDR3 spans 14 amino acids. CDR1 is LNHDA, CDR2 SQIVND, per germline (reference sequence). The V end lost 7 bases, the J end lost 2 bases, and 14 bases lay between the germline ends. CDR3 sequence: CASKRENSNTEAFF. The CDR3 DNA reads TGTGCCAGTAAGAGGGAGAACAGCAACACTGAAGCTTTCTTT.

The J gene is TRBJ2-5, the V gene TRBV7-2; 8 bases are a match to TRBD2. The V and J ends lost 4 bases and 5 bases, in that order; junction bases with no gene match: 9. Per germline, CDR1 SGHTA and CDR2 FQGNSA. The CDR3 sequence is 15 residues long. The DNA of the CDR3 is TGTGCCAGCAGCTACTCCGGGACTAGGTGGGAGACCCAGTACTTC. It is translated as CASSYSGTRWETQYF.

The gene calls are TRBV30 and TRBJ2-5; D remains ambiguous. The CDR3 sequence is 14 residues long. V was clipped by 2 bases and J by 4 bases, with 14 bases between them. CDR1 and CDR2 from the germline V gene are GTSNPN and SVGIG (reference sequence). Here the CDR3 reads CAWSRANVAETQYF. The CDR3 DNA reads TGTGCCTGGAGTCGCGCCAATGTTGCAGAGACCCAGTACTTC.

The V and J genes are TRBV19 and TRBJ1-5, with TRBD1 identical over 7 bases. CDR1 and CDR2 (germline): LNHDA, SQIVND (reference sequence). The CDR3 spans 15 residues. J gave up 7 bases and V 3 bases, and 9 bases lay outside the gene matches. The DNA of the CDR3 is TGTGCCAGTAGTATCGGAGGACAGGCAGACCAGCCCCAGCATTTT. This codes for CASSIGGQADQPQHF.